The 6 T cell receptor beta chains in this list originate from one sample, sequenced in a study of blood T cell repertoires in COVID-19. Using immunoSEQ multiplex PCR, the repertoire was profiled, and TCRdb retains in-frame clones only, with some absent. The sample contains about 230,000 clones, approximately 88% of which appear only once. Sequencing was done on a sample of PBMCs or T cells enriched from blood (not recorded which). All receptors come from a woman under 40 who had been exposed to COVID-19.

The chain is built from TRBV5-5 and TRBJ2-7; 7 nucleotides line up with TRBD1. V lost 4 bases to trimming and J lost 1 base; unmatched junction nucleotides: 5. The CDR3 runs 14 residues. Germline lookup yields CDR1 SGHKS and CDR2 YYEKEE (reference sequence). This CDR3 is CASSLDRDSYEQYF. CDR3 nucleotide sequence: TGTGCCAGCAGCCTAGACAGGGATTCCTACGAGCAGTACTTC.

V and J are TRBV2 and TRBJ1-2; a possible D gene is TRBD1 (6 bases). Germline CDR1 is SNHLY and CDR2 is FYNNEI. CDR3 length: 15 residues. Trimming left V 4 bases short and J 2 bases short, with 14 bases between. CDR3 sequence reads: CASSGYRDINYGYTF. DNA for the CDR3: TGTGCCAGCAGTGGTTACAGGGATATCAACTATGGCTACACCTTC.

V is TRBV15 and J is TRBJ1-1, with 8 bases that match TRBD1. The CDR3 has 13 amino acids. The J segment lost 1 base and the V segment lost 5 bases, leaving 0 bases of the junction unmatched. The germline gives CDR1 LNHNV, CDR2 YYDKDF (reference sequence). The CDR3 loop reads CATSDRGNTEAFF. The CDR3 nucleotides are TGTGCCACCAGCGACAGGGGGAACACTGAAGCTTTCTTT. Based on the CDR3 plus reference TRBV15 and TRBJ1-1, the full variable domain is DAMVIQNPRYQVTQFGKPVTLSCSQTLNHNVMYWYQQKSSQAPKLLFHYYDKDFNNEADTPDNFQSRRPNTSFCFLDIRSPGLGDTAMYLCATSDRGNTEAFFGQGTRLTVV.

The chain recombines TRBV19 with TRBJ1-1, with D perhaps TRBD1 (6 bases). Germline V gives CDR1 LNHDA, CDR2 SQIVND (reference sequence). Trimming took off 5 bases at V and 11 bases at J, with 15 bases between the two ends. CDR3 length: 12 residues. The CDR3 nucleotides are TGTGCCAGTAGTCCAGGGCAGGGGATTGCTTTCTTT. Translated, it gives CASSPGQGIAFF.

This clone was counted a single time. V gene TRBV27 combines with J gene TRBJ1-5; 7 bases fit TRBD1. Germline V gene sequence: CDR1 MNHEY, CDR2 SMNVEV (reference sequence). This CDR3 spans 14 amino acids. The CDR3 protein is CASGRDSTNQPQHF. The CDR3 nucleotides are TGTGCGTCCGGCAGGGACAGTACCAATCAGCCCCAGCATTTT.

The chain links TRBV29-1 to TRBJ1-2, with D hard to call. The CDR3 sequence is 11 residues long. Per germline, CDR1 SQVTM and CDR2 ANQGSEA. The germline V and J ends were trimmed by 4 bases and 6 bases, with 9 bases remaining between them. CDR3 amino acids: CSVGRENGYTF. The CDR3 DNA sequence: TGCAGCGTTGGGCGGGAGAATGGCTACACCTTC.